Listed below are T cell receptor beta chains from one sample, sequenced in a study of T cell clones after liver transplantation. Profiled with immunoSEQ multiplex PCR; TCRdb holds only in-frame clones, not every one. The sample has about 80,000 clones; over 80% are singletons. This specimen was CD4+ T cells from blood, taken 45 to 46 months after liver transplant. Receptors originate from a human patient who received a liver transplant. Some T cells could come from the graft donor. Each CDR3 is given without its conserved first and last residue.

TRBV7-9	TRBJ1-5	ASSLDRGNQPQH
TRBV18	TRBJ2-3	ASSEASGTTDTQY
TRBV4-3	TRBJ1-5	ASSQYSFGQPQH
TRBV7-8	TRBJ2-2	ASSFLGGTGELF
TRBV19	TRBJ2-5	ASSIDGAGGETQY
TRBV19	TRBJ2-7	ASSIRAGRGEQY
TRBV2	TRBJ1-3	ASGTVGSYSGNTIY
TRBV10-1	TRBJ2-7	ARPRGLSIYEQY
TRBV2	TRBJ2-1	ASSEEGGPYNEQF
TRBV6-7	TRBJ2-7	ASSYRGEESYEQY
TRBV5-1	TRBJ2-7	ASSLKGYGQY
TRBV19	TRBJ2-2	ASSLTPPGELF
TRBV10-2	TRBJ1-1	ASRDTNTEAF
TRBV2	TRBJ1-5	ASSQGSNQPQH
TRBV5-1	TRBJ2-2	ASSLIAGANTGELF
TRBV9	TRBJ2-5	ASSVEGIQETQY
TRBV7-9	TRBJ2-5	ASSLVRELETQY
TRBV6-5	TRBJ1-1	ASSKGGINTEAF
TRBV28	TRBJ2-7	ATPSGTSYEQY
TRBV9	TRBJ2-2	ASSVGFGGSGGELF
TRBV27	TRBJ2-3	ASSFIIGGGLGTDTQY
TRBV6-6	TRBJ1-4	ASSYSMGGVEKLF
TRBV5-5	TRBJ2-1	ASSFWLTSYYNEQF
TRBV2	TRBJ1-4	ASLRGSWTNEKLF